This T cell receptor (beta chain) is from a study of T cell responses to AZD1222 COVID-19 vaccine. Study observations and caveats: Just a handful of AZD1222 recipients were seropositive at baseline.

CDR1 and CDR2 from the germline V gene are SGHTA and FQGNSA. V was clipped by 5 bases and J by 0 bases, with 10 bases between them. The length of the CDR3 is 15 residues. Clones were read by immunoSEQ multiplex PCR, and TCRdb kept only the in-frame ones, dropping some. The sample carries fewer than 150,000 clones, roughly 88% recorded once. With respect to this clone: The antigen is not known.

Specimen: peripheral blood, collected 28 days after the second AZD1222 dose. The TCR sequence derives from an adult who received the AZD1222 COVID-19 vaccine. V usage is TRBV7-2 and J usage is TRBJ2-2, with D maybe TRBD1 (6 bases). CDR3 in DNA: TGTGCCAGCAGCCCGGACAGTTCGAACACCGGGGAGCTGTTTTTT. Its protein product is CASSPDSSNTGELFF.